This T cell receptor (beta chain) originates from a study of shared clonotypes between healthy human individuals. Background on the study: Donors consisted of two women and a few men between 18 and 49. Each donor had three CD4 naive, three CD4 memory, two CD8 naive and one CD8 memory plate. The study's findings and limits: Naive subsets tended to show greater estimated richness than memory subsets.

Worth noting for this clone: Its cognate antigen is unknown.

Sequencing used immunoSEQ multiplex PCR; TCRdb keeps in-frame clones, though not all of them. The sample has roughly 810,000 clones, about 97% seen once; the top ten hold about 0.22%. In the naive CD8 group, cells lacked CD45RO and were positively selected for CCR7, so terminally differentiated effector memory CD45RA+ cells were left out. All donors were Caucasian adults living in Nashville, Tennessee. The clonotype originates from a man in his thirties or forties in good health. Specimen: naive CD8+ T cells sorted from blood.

Here the CDR3 DNA reads TGTGCCAGCAGCGTAGGGGGACTAGCGGGAGGGCCGACTAGTACAGATACGCAGTATTTT. It yields the protein CASSVGGLAGGPTSTDTQYF. This chain joins TRBV9 and TRBJ2-3; 16 bases fit TRBD2. Germline V CDR1 and CDR2: SGDLS, YYNGEE. J was trimmed by 3 bases and V by 0 bases; bases with no gene match: 10. The CDR3 is made up of 20 amino acids.